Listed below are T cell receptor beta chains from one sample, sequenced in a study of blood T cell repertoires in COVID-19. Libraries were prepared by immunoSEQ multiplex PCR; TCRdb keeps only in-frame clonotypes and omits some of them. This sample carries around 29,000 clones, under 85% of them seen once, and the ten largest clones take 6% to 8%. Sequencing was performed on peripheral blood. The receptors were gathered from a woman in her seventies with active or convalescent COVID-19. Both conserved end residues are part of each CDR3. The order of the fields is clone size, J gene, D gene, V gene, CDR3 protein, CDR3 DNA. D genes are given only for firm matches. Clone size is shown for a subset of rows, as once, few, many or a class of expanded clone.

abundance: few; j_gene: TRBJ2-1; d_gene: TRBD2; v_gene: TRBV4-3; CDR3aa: CASSQDRTSGGYNEQFF; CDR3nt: TGCGCCAGCAGCCAAGATCGGACTAGCGGGGGGTACAATGAGCAGTTCTTC
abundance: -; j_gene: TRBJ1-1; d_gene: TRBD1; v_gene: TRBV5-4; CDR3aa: CASSFMPGTANTEAFF; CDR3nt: TGTGCCAGCAGCTTCATGCCCGGGACAGCAAACACTGAAGCTTTCTTT
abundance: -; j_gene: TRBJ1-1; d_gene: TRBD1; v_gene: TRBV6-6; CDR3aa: CASLQGLRTEAFF; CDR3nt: TGTGCCAGCCTACAGGGGCTGCGTACTGAAGCTTTCTTT
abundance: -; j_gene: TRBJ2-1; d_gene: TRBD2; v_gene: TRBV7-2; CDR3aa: CASSLEAGGYNEQFF; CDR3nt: TGTGCCAGCAGCTTAGAAGCGGGAGGCTACAATGAGCAGTTCTTC
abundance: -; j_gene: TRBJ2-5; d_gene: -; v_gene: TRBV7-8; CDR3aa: CASSPSQETQYF; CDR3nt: TGTGCCAGCAGCCCCTCCCAAGAGACCCAGTACTTC
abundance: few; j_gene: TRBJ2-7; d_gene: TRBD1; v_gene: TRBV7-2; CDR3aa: CASSYRGTGRTYEQYF; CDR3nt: TGTGCCAGCAGCTATCGAGGGACAGGTCGTACCTACGAGCAGTACTTC
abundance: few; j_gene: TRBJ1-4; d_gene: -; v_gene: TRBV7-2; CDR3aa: CASSFGRGSEEKLFF; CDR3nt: TGTGCCAGCAGCTTTGGCAGGGGAAGCGAGGAAAAACTGTTTTTT
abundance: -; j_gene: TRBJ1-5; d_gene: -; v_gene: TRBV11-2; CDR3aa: CASSLDPVQPQHF; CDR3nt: TGTGCCAGCAGCTTAGATCCGGTTCAGCCCCAGCATTTT
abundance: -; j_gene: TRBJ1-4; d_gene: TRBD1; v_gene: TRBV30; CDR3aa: CAWSVGQGPSEKLFF; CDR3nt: TGTGCCTGGAGTGTAGGACAGGGCCCGAGTGAAAAACTGTTTTTT
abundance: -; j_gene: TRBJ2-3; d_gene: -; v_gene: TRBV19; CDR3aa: CASSISADTQYF; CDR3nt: TGTGCCAGTAGTATTAGTGCAGATACGCAGTATTTT
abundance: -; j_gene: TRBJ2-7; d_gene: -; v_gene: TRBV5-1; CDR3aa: CASSLDLSGPSYEQYF; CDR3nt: TGCGCCAGCAGCTTGGACTTGTCAGGGCCTTCCTACGAGCAGTACTTC
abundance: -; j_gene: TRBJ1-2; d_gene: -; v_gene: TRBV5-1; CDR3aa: CASSLQGRNDYGYTF; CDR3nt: TGCGCCAGCAGCTTACAGGGCCGGAATGACTATGGCTACACCTTC
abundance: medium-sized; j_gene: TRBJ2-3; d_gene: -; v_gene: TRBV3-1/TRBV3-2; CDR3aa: CASSLYTDTQYF; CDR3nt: TGTGCCAGCAGCCTTTACACAGATACGCAGTATTTT
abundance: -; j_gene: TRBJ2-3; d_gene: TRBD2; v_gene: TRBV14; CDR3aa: CASSQDEAGAGTDTQYF; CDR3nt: TGTGCCAGCAGCCAAGATGAAGCGGGAGCAGGCACAGATACGCAGTATTTT
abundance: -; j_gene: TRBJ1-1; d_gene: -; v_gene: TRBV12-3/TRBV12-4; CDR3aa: CASSKRQNTEAFF; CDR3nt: TGTGCCAGCAGTAAAAGACAGAACACTGAAGCTTTCTTT
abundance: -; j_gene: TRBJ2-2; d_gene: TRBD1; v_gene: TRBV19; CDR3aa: CASSTRGRSGELFF; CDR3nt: TGTGCCAGTAGTACCAGGGGGCGAAGCGGGGAGCTGTTTTTT
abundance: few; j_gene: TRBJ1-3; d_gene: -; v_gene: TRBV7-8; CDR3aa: CASSRKDIGAEGNTIYF; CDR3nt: TGTGCCAGCAGCCGCAAGGATATAGGGGCGGAAGGGAACACCATATATTTT
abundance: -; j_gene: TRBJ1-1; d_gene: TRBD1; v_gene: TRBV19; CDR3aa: CASRDRGAQMNTEAFF; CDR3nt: TGTGCCAGTCGGGACAGGGGGGCTCAGATGAACACTGAAGCTTTCTTT
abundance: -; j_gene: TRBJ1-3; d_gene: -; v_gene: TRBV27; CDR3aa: CASSLQGGNTIYF; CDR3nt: TGTGCCAGCAGTTTGCAGGGAGGAAACACCATATATTTT
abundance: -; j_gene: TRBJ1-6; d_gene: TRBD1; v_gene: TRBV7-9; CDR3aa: CASSQTGEGSPLHF; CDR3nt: TGTGCCAGCAGCCAGACAGGGGAGGGGTCACCCCTCCACTTT
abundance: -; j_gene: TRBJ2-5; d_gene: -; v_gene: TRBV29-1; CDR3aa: CSVGTSLETQYF; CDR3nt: TGCAGCGTTGGAACTAGCCTTGAGACCCAGTACTTC
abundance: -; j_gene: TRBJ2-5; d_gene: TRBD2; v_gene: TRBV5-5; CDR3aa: CASSLLGGNQETQYF; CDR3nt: TGTGCCAGCAGCTTGTTGGGGGGGAACCAAGAGACCCAGTACTTC
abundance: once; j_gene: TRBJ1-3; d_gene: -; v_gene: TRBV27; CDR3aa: CASSLRGGSGNTIYF; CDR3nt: TGTGCCAGCAGTTTAAGGGGGGGCTCTGGAAACACCATATATTTT
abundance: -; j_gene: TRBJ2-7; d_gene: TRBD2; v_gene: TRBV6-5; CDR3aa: CASIGGLAGPYEQYF; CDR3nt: TGTGCCAGCATTGGGGGGCTAGCGGGGCCATACGAGCAGTACTTC
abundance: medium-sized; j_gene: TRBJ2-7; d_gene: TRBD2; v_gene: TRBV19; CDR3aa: CASTEGRGYEQYF; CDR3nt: TGTGCCAGTACCGAAGGGAGGGGCTACGAGCAGTACTTC
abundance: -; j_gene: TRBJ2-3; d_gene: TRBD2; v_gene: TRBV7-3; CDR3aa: CASSPGLAGGDTQYF; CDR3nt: TGTGCCAGCAGCCCGGGACTAGCGGGGGGGGATACGCAGTATTTT
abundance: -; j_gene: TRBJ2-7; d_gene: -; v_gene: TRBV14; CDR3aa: CASSLRQTYEQYF; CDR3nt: TGTGCCAGCAGCCTGAGACAAACCTACGAGCAGTACTTC
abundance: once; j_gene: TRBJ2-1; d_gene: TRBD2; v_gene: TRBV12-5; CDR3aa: CASGGLAGDLYNEQFF; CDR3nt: TGTGCTAGTGGGGGACTAGCGGGGGACCTCTACAATGAGCAGTTCTTC
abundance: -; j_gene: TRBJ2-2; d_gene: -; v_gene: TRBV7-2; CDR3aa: CASSLVTFTGELFF; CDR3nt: TGTGCCAGCAGCTTAGTGACATTCACCGGGGAGCTGTTTTTT
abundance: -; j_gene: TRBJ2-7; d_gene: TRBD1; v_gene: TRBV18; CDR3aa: CASSPNSDRSPYEQYF; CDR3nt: TGTGCCAGCTCACCTAATTCGGACAGGAGCCCCTACGAGCAGTACTTC
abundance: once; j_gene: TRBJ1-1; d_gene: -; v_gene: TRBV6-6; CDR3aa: CASRQGSEAFF; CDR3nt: TGTGCCAGCAGGCAGGGCAGTGAAGCTTTCTTT